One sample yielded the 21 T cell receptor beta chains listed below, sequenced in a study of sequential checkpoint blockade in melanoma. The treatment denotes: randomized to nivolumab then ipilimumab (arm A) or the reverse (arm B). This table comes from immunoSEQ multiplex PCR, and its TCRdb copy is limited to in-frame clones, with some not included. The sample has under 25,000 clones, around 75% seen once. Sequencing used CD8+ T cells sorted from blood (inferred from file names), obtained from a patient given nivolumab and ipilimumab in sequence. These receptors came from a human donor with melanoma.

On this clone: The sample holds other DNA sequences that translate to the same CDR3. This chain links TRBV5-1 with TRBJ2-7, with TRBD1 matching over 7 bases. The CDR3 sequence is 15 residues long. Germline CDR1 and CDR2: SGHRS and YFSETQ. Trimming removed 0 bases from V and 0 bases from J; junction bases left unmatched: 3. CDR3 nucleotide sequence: TGCGCCAGCAGCTTGGGGCAGGGGGACTCCTACGAGCAGTACTTC. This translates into CASSLGQGDSYEQYF. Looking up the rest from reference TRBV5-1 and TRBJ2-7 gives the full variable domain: KAGVTQTPRYLIKTRGQQVTLSCSPISGHRSVSWYQQTPGQGLQFLFEYFSETQRNKGNFPGRFSGRQFSNSRSEMNVSTLELGDSALYLCASSLGQGDSYEQYFGPGTRLTVT.

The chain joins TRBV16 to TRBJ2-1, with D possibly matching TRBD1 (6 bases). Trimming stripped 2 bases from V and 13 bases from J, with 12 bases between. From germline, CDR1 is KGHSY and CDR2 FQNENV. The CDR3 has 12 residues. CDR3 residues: CASSQDTDSQFF. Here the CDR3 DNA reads TGTGCCAGCAGCCAAGACACGGACAGTCAGTTCTTC.

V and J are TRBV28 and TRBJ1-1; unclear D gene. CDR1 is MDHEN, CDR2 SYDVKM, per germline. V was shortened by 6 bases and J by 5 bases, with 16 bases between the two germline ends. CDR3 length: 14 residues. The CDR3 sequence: CASSNTGGETEAFF. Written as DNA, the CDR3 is TGTGCCAGCAGCAATACCGGTGGGGAGACTGAAGCTTTCTTT.

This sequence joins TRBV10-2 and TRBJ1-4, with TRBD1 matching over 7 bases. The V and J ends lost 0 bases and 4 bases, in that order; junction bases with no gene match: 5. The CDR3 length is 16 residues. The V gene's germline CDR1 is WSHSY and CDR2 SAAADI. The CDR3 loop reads CASSESIGDSNEKLFF. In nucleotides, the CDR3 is TGCGCCAGCAGTGAGTCGATTGGGGACAGTAATGAAAAACTGTTTTTT.

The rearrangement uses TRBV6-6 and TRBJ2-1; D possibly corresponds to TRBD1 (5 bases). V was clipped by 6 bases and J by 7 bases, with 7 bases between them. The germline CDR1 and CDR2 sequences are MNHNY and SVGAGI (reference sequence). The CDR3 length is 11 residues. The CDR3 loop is CASRAGNEQFF. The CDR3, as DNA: TGTGCCAGCAGGGCAGGGAATGAGCAGTTCTTC.

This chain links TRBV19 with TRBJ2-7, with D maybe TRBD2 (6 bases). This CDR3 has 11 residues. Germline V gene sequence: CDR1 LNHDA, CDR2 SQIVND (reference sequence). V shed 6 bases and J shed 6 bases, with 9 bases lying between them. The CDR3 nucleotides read TGTGCCAGTAGCGGGGGAGGCGAGCAGTACTTC. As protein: CASSGGGEQYF. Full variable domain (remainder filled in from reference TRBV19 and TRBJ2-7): DGGITQSPKYLFRKEGQNVTLSCEQNLNHDAMYWYRQDPGQGLRLIYYSQIVNDFQKGDIAEGYSVSREKKESFPLTVTSAQKNPTAFYLCASSGGGEQYFGPGTRLTVT.

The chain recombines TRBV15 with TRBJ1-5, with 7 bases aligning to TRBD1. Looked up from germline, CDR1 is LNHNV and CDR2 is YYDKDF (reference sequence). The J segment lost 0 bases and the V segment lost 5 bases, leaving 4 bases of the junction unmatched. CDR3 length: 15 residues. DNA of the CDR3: TGTGCCACCAGCCGAGGGGACAGTAGCAATCAGCCCCAGCATTTT. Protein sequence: CATSRGDSSNQPQHF.

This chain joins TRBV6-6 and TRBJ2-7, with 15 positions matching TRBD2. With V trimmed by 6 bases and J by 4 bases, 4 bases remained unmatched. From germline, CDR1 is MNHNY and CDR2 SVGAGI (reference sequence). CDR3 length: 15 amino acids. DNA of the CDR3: TGTGCCAGCAGCCTTGGGACTAGCGGGAGGTACGAGCAGTACTTC. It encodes CASSLGTSGRYEQYF.

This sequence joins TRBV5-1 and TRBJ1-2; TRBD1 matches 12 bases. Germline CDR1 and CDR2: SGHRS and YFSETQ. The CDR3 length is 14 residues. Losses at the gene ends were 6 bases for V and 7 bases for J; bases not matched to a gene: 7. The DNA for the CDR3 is TGCGCCAGCACCCCGGGACAGGGGGCTGTTGGCTACACCTTC. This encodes CASTPGQGAVGYTF.

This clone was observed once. The CDR3 loop reads CASSSSLAGEETQYF. CDR3 DNA sequence: TGCGCCAGCAGCTCCTCCTTAGCGGGAGAAGAGACCCAGTACTTC. The V and J genes are TRBV5-1 and TRBJ2-5; 9 bases fit TRBD2. Losses at the gene ends were 3 bases for V and 3 bases for J; bases not matched to a gene: 6. The CDR3 has 15 residues. CDR1 and CDR2 from the germline V gene are SGHRS and YFSETQ.

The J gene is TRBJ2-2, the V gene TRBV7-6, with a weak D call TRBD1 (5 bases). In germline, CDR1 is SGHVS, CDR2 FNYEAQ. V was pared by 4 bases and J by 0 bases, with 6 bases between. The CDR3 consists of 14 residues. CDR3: CASSSTANTGELFF. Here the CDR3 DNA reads TGTGCCAGCAGCTCGACAGCGAACACCGGGGAGCTGTTTTTT.

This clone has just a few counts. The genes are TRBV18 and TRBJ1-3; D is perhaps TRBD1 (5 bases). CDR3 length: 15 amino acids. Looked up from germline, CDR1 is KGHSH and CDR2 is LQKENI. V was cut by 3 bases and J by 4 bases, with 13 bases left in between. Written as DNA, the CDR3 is TGTGCCAGCTCACCGGGCACAGGACGGGGAAACACCATATATTTT. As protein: CASSPGTGRGNTIYF.

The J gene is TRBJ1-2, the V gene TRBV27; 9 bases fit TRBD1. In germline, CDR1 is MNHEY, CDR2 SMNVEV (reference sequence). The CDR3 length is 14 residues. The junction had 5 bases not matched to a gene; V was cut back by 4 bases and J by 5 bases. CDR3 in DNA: TGTGCCAGCAGTTCGGGACAGGGACCTTATGGCTACACCTTC. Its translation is CASSSGQGPYGYTF.

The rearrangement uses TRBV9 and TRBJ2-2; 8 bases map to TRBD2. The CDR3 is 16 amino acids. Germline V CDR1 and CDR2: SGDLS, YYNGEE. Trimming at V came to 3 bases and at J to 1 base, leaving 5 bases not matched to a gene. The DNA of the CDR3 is TGTGCCAGCAGCGACTTTAGCGGGGTGAACACCGGGGAGCTGTTTTTT. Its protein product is CASSDFSGVNTGELFF.

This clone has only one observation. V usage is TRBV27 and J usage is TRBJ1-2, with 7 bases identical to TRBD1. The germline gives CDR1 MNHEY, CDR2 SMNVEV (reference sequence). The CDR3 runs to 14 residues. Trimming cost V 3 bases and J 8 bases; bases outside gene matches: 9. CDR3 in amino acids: CASSFGQALSGYTF. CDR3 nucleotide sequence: TGTGCCAGCAGTTTCGGACAGGCTCTATCGGGCTACACCTTC.

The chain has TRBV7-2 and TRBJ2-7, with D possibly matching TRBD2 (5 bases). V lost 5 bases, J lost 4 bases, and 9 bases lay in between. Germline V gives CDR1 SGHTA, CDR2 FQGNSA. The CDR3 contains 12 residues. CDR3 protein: CASSPGGYEQYF. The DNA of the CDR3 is TGTGCCAGCAGCCCAGGAGGTTACGAGCAGTACTTC.

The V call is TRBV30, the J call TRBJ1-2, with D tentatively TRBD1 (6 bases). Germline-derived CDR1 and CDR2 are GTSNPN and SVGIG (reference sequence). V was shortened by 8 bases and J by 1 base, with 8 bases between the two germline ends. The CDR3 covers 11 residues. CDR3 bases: TGTGCCGGGGGCTTTAACTATGGCTACACCTTC. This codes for CAGGFNYGYTF.

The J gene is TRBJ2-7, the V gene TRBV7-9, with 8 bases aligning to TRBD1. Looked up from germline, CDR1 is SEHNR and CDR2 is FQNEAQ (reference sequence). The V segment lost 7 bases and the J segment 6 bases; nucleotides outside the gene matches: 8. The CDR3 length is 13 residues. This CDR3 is CASTPRTGSEQYF. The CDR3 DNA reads TGTGCCAGCACACCCAGGACAGGGAGCGAGCAGTACTTC.

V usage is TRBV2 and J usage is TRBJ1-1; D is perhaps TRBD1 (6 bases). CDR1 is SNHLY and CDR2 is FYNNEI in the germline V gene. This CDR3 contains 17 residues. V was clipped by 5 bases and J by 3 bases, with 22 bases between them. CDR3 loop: CASSTPGVIGGDTEAFF. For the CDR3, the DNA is TGTGCCAGCAGTACCCCTGGGGTAATAGGGGGGGACACTGAAGCTTTCTTT.

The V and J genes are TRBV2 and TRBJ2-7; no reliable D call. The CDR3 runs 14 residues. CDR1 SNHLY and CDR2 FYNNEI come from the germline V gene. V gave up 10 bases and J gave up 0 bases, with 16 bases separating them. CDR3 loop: CANGPDRVSYEQYF. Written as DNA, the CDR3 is TGTGCCAACGGCCCGGATCGGGTCTCCTACGAGCAGTACTTC.

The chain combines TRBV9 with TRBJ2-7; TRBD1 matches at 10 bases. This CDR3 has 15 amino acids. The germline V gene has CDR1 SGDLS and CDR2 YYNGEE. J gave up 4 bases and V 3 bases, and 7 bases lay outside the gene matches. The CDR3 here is CASSATTGGGYEQYF. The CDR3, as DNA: TGTGCCAGCAGCGCAACGACAGGGGGCGGGTACGAGCAGTACTTC.